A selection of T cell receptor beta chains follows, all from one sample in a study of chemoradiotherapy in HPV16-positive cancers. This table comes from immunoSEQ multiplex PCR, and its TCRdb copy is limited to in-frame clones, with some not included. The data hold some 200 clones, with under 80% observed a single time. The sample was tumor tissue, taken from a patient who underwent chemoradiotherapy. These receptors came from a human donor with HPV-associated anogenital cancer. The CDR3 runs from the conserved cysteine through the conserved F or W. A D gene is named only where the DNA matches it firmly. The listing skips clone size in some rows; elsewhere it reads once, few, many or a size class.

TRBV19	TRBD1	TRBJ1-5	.	CASPCQQGAGSNQPQHF	TGTGCCAGTCCGTGTCAACAGGGGGCAGGTAGCAATCAGCCCCAGCATTTT
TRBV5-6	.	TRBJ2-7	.	CASSLGGGFIMVYEQYF	TGTGCCAGCAGCTTGGGGGGAGGCTTCATAATGGTCTACGAGCAGTACTTC
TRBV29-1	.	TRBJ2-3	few	CSGGGTDTQYF	TGCAGCGGAGGGGGCACAGATACGCAGTATTTT
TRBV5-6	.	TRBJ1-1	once	CASSLWGERDEAFF	TGTGCCAGCAGCTTGTGGGGGGAAAGGGATGAAGCTTTCTTT
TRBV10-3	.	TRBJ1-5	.	CAIKDSGDTDQPQHF	TGTGCCATCAAAGACTCGGGGGATACGGATCAGCCCCAGCATTTT
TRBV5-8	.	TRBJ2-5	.	CASSLAQWETQYF	TGTGCCAGCAGCTTGGCGCAGTGGGAGACCCAGTACTTC
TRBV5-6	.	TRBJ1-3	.	CASSPGSRNTIYF	TGTGCCAGCAGCCCGGGTAGTCGAAACACCATATATTTT
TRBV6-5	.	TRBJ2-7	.	CASSYALQGWEQYF	TGTGCCAGCAGTTACGCCTTACAGGGTTGGGAGCAGTACTTC
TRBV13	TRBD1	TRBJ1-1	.	CASRYTGGTEAFF	TGTGCCAGCAGGTATACAGGGGGCACTGAAGCTTTCTTT
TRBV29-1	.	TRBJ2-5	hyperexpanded	CSVEGGVGNGETQYF	TGCAGCGTTGAAGGAGGTGTCGGGAATGGGGAGACCCAGTACTTC
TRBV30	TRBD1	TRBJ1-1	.	CAWSFTGARAFF	TGTGCCTGGAGTTTCACAGGGGCGAGGGCTTTCTTT
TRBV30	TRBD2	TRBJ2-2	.	CAWSSTRLAGGPSDTGELFF	TGTGCCTGGAGCTCCACAAGACTAGCGGGAGGGCCGTCGGACACCGGGGAGCTGTTTTTT
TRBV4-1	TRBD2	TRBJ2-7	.	CASSKTSGRALYEQYF	TGCGCCAGCAGCAAGACTAGCGGGAGGGCCCTCTACGAGCAGTACTTC
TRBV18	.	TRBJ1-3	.	CASSQVIGNTIYF	TGTGCCAGCTCACAAGTGATTGGAAACACCATATATTTT
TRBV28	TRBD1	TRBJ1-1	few	CAAQQPGQFEAFF	TGTGCCGCCCAACAGCCGGGACAGTTTGAAGCTTTCTTT
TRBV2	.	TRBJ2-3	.	CASSGGPLGAVDTQYF	TGTGCCAGCAGTGGGGGGCCCCTCGGGGCGGTAGATACGCAGTATTTT
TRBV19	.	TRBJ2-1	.	CASSKGVTVWNEQFF	TGTGCCAGTAGTAAAGGGGTGACAGTCTGGAATGAGCAGTTCTTC
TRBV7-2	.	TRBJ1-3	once	CASSARVVGLGNTIYF	TGTGCCAGCAGCGCCCGGGTAGTGGGGCTTGGAAACACCATATATTTT
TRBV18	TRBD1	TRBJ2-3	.	CASSQTTGTGIPQVTQYF	TGTGCCAGCTCGCAAACCACCGGGACAGGGATCCCACAAGTTACGCAGTATTTT
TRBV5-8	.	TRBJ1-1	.	CASSIRVEAFF	TGTGCCAGCAGCATCAGGGTAGAAGCTTTCTTT
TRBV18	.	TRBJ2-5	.	CASSPDHETQYF	TGTGCCAGCTCCCCCGACCACGAGACCCAGTACTTC
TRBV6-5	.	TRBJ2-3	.	CASSFDRSDTQYF	TGTGCCAGCAGTTTCGACAGGTCAGATACGCAGTATTTT
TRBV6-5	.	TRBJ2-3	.	CASSIRPAAGDTQYF	TGTGCCAGCAGTATTCGACCCGCCGCAGGGGATACGCAGTATTTT
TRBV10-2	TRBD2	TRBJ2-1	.	CASQAGTSGGGQFF	TGCGCCAGCCAAGCCGGGACTAGCGGGGGGGGGCAGTTCTTC
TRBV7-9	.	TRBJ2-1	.	CASSPSGWNEQFF	TGTGCCAGCAGCCCCTCAGGGTGGAATGAGCAGTTCTTC
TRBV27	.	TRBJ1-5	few	CASSLRREHKQPQHF	TGTGCCAGCAGTTTGAGAAGGGAGCACAAACAGCCCCAGCATTTT
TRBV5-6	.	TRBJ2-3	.	CASSSTDTQYF	TGTGCCAGCAGCTCTACAGATACGCAGTATTTT
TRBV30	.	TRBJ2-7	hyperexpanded	CAWRRGGYEQYF	TGTGCCTGGAGAAGGGGGGGGTACGAGCAGTACTTC
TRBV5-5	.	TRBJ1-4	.	CMEGWEKLFF	TGTATGGAGGGTTGGGAAAAACTGTTTTTT
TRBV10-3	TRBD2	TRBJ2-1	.	CAVGGRLAGGQNEQFF	TGTGCCGTCGGCGGTAGACTAGCGGGCGGTCAAAATGAGCAGTTCTTC
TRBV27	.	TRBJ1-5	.	CASSSQGRAQPQHF	TGTGCCAGCAGTTCCCAGGGAAGGGCTCAGCCCCAGCATTTT
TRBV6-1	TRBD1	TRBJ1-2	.	CASSFGTDYGYTF	TGTGCCAGCAGTTTTGGGACAGACTATGGCTACACCTTC
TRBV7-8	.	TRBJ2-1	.	CASSPLGGREEQFF	TGTGCCAGCAGCCCCCTGGGGGGGCGGGAGGAGCAGTTCTTC
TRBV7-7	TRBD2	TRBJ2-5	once	CASSDGSGGRGETQYF	TGTGCCAGCAGCGACGGGTCCGGCGGGAGGGGGGAGACCCAGTACTTC
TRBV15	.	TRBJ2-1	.	CATSRGGGTGMTEQFF	TGTGCCACCAGCAGAGGGGGGGGGACAGGTATGACTGAGCAGTTCTTC
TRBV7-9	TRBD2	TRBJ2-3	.	CASSARTSGRGTDTQYF	TGTGCCAGCAGCGCCCGGACTAGCGGGAGGGGCACAGATACGCAGTATTTT
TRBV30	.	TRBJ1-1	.	CAWSVLRGFSTEAFF	TGTGCCTGGAGTGTTTTACGGGGGTTCTCGACTGAAGCTTTCTTT
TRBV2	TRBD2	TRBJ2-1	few	CASTGGTSYNEQFF	TGTGCCAGCACCGGGGGGACGTCCTACAATGAGCAGTTCTTC
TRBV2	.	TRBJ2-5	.	CASSEVLATGETQYF	TGTGCCAGCAGTGAAGTGCTGGCCACGGGGGAGACCCAGTACTTC
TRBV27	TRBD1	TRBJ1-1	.	CASSEEGAEAFF	TGTGCCAGCAGTGAAGAGGGGGCGGAAGCTTTCTTT
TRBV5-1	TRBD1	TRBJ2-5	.	CASSPGQGVRVTQYF	TGCGCCAGCAGCCCGGGACAGGGTGTTCGGGTGACCCAGTACTTC
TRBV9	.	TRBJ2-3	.	CASSVLGEGVTDTQYF	TGTGCCAGCAGCGTACTGGGGGAGGGGGTAACAGATACGCAGTATTTT
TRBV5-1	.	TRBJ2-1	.	CASSLSSASNEQFF	TGCGCCAGCAGCTTGTCAAGCGCGAGCAATGAGCAGTTCTTC
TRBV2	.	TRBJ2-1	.	CASSYREEQFF	TGTGCCAGCAGTTACAGGGAAGAGCAGTTCTTC
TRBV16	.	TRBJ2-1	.	CASSPGPKLVF	TGTGCCAGCAGCCCAGGGCCGAAGCTGGTCTTC
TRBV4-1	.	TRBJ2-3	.	CASSQALTTDTQYF	TGCGCCAGCAGCCAAGCCTTAACCACAGATACGCAGTATTTT
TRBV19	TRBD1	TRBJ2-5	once	CASSEGAGETQYF	TGTGCCAGTAGCGAGGGGGCAGGGGAGACCCAGTACTTC
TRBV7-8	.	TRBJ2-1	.	CASVSSSYNEQFF	TGTGCCAGCGTTTCAAGCTCCTACAATGAGCAGTTCTTC
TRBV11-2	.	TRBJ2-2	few	CASRFSPGELFF	TGTGCCAGCAGGTTCAGCCCCGGGGAGCTGTTTTTT
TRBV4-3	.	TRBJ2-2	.	CASSQEGDRGLYTGELFF	TGCGCCAGCAGCCAAGAGGGGGACCGGGGTCTGTACACCGGGGAGCTGTTTTTT
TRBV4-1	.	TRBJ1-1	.	CASSQEWEGTTEAFF	TGCGCCAGCAGCCAAGAATGGGAGGGGACCACTGAAGCTTTCTTT
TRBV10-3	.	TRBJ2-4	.	CAISEGGEPKNMQYF	TGTGCCATCAGTGAGGGTGGGGAACCCAAAAACATGCAGTACTTC